Sequencing of this TCR beta chain was carried out in a study of regulatory T cells in long-lasting Graves disease. Described time point: newly diagnosed GD, antithyroid drugs for less than 3 months. PBMC-derived RNA was used for the TCR library. The study, taken as a whole, reports: Persistent Graves' patients showed less TCR diversity than newly diagnosed patients showed. The study found persistent patients shared more public clonotypes (fewer than 3,000) than new patients (approximately 970).

CDR3 length: 15 amino acids. V dropped 6 bases and J dropped 0 bases, with 12 bases sitting between them. Germline CDR1 MNHEY, CDR2 SVGEGT. In building TCR beta libraries, iRepertoire HTBI primers were used together with Arm-PCR of CDR3 regions. One entry per CDR3 protein results from TCRdb running MiXCR on the multiplex PCR reads. The data show some 450,000 distinct CDR3 sequences, roughly 15% seen once. This clonotype was seen more than once but under ten times. No antigen is known for it. The same specimen was also included in a second study, on T cells in Graves' hyperthyroidism and ophthalmopathy. That work adds: First-round RT-PCR targeting the TCR CDR3 was performed with the HTBI primer set.

The rearrangement links TRBV6-2 or TRBV6-3 to TRBJ1-3; D not resolved. The origin of this receptor is a woman aged 25 to 39 with Graves disease. The specimen was peripheral blood mononuclear cells (PBMCs), collected at new diagnosis, from a patient treated with antithyroid drugs. As DNA, the CDR3 is TGTGCCAGCAGCTCAGACTCAAGCTCTGGAAACACCATATATTTT. It encodes CASSSDSSSGNTIYF.